This T cell receptor (beta chain) emerged from a study of blood T cell repertoires in COVID-19. Whole-study context: Samples of COVID-19 (acute and convalescent) were obtained from the United States, Italy and Spain. PBMCs, B-cell-depleted T cells, or T cells provided the cDNA or gDNA that made up the material.

Methods used by the authors: Quantification of nucleated cells was approximated via reference gene primer amplification. Method: immunoSEQ multiplex PCR; TCRdb's copy keeps in-frame clones and lacks some. The D gene and trimming were derived from the DNA, and the V and J assignments and clone size from that table. The sample shows 96,000 or so clones, 88% of them seen only once. Germline V gene data show CDR1 as GTSNPN and CDR2 as SVGIG (reference sequence). J was trimmed by 8 bases and V by 1 base; bases with no gene match: 11. This CDR3 comprises 15 residues. The clonotype originates from a woman aged 80 or older with acute or convalescent COVID-19. The sequencing input was peripheral blood. This chain uses TRBV30 with TRBJ2-3, with TRBD1 matching 8 bases. The CDR3 DNA is TGTGCCTGGAGTGGCGGACAGGGTCCCGGGGTTACGCAGTATTTT. Protein: CAWSGGQGPGVTQYF.